This section outlines one TCR beta chain sequence together with its context. Its target is not known. The data belong to a study of lymphopenia after photon versus proton radiotherapy. Some clones are missing from TCRdb's copy, which holds only in-frame ones; the method was immunoSEQ multiplex PCR. In the table there are under 30,000 clones, 87% of which are singletons. Study-wide results and caveats: Post-nadir diversity loss with photons came from oligoclonal expansion, particularly CD8+ Temra cells. Proton therapy kept repertoires fairly stable, unlike photons, which gained effector/memory cells.

CDR1 and CDR2 (germline): SEHNR, FQNEAQ (reference sequence). The CDR3 extends over 17 amino acids. Between the trimmed V and J ends, which lost 3 bases and 0 bases, there was a span of 17 bases. The TCR comes from a woman in her sixties with cholangiocarcinoma. Some clones in this sample may be carry-over from other donors' samples. The chain joins TRBV7-9 to TRBJ1-1; D remains unclear. This material consisted of peripheral blood, taken from a patient treated with proton-based radiotherapy. In DNA, the CDR3 is TGTGCCAGCAGCTTCGGCCTCGCCCTAGAAGTGAACACTGAAGCTTTCTTT. Translation gives CASSFGLALEVNTEAFF.